The rows below give T cell receptor beta chains drawn from one sample of a study of blood T cell repertoires in COVID-19. Measured with immunoSEQ multiplex PCR; TCRdb has only the in-frame clones, and not every one. Of 50,000 or so clones in the sample, roughly 83% were seen once. Material for sequencing was peripheral blood. Every receptor here comes from a man between 70 and 80 years old with acute or convalescent COVID-19. The CDR3 runs from the conserved cysteine through the conserved F or W. A D gene is named only where the DNA matches it firmly. Size tells how often a clone was seen (once, few, many) or the class of an expanded clone, and some rows leave it out.

-,TRBJ1-1,-,TRBV12-3/TRBV12-4,TGTGCCAGCAGCCTAGACCGGAGGACTGAAGCTTTCTTT,CASSLDRRTEAFF
-,TRBJ1-6,-,TRBV6-5,TGTGCCATCCAACAGGAAAGAAATTCACCCCTCCACTTT,CAIQQERNSPLHF
-,TRBJ2-5,once,TRBV3-1/TRBV3-2,TGTGCCAGCAGAGAGCGGGAGACCCAGTACTTC,CASRERETQYF
TRBD1,TRBJ1-1,-,TRBV4-3,TGCGCCAGCAGCCAAGAAAGGACAGGGTGGAATGAAGCTTTCTTT,CASSQERTGWNEAFF
-,TRBJ1-1,-,TRBV20-1,TGCAGTGCTCGCCGAGAGTTTGAAGCTTTCTTT,CSARREFEAFF
-,TRBJ2-6,-,TRBV3-1/TRBV3-2,TGTGCCAGCAGCCCCCTCGGGGCCAACGTCCTGACTTTC,CASSPLGANVLTF
-,TRBJ1-2,-,TRBV3-1/TRBV3-2,TGTGCCAGCAGCCAAGATCGTGGGACACCGACTAACTATGGCTACACCTTC,CASSQDRGTPTNYGYTF
-,TRBJ2-5,-,TRBV5-1,TGCGCCAGCGCTCGGGGGGCACTTGGGAAAGAGACCCAGTACTTC,CASARGALGKETQYF
TRBD1,TRBJ2-6,-,TRBV27,TGTGCCAGCAGTCCGGACAGGACATCTGGGGCCAACGTCCTGACTTTC,CASSPDRTSGANVLTF
TRBD1,TRBJ2-1,once,TRBV5-1,TGCGCCAGCAGCTTGACCGTAACAGGGGGCTCCTACAATGAGCAGTTCTTC,CASSLTVTGGSYNEQFF
-,TRBJ2-5,-,TRBV30,TGTGCCTGGAGTGTTAGCCAAGAGACCCAGTACTTC,CAWSVSQETQYF
TRBD2,TRBJ2-1,-,TRBV28,TGTGCCAGCACACCCGGACTAGCGGGGAACAATGAGCAGTTCTTC,CASTPGLAGNNEQFF
TRBD1,TRBJ1-5,-,TRBV20-1,TGCAGTGCCTCGGGACAGGGACGGCATTTT,CSASGQGRHF
-,TRBJ1-1,once,TRBV29-1,TGCAGCGCCTCCAGAGGGAACACTGAAGCTTTCTTT,CSASRGNTEAFF
TRBD1,TRBJ2-1,once,TRBV6-1,TGTGCCAGCAGTGAATACAGGGGACGAAACAATGAGCAGTTCTTC,CASSEYRGRNNEQFF
TRBD2,TRBJ2-2,-,TRBV7-2,TGTGCCAGCAGTTGGCTAGCGGGGGGGAACACCGGGGAGCTGTTTTTT,CASSWLAGGNTGELFF
TRBD1,TRBJ1-1,-,TRBV3-1/TRBV3-2,TGTGCCAGCAGCCGCCGGACAGGGAGAGTAGGGAACACTGAAGCTTTCTTT,CASSRRTGRVGNTEAFF